The rows below give T cell receptor beta chains drawn from one sample of a study of identical twins. TCRdb redid the calling of the 5' RACE reads with MiXCR, one entry per CDR3 protein. This sample has a few hundred thousand distinct CDR3 sequences, with about 8.9% found just once. These records were also assigned to another study, of yellow fever vaccine responses in identical twins.

Sequenced material: memory (CD45RO+) T cells sorted from blood. These receptors all stem from a woman between 18 and 29 years old in good health. CDR3s include the opening cysteine and the closing phenylalanine or tryptophan. A D gene is named only where the DNA matches it firmly. A row's size may be missing; if present it is once, few, many or a size class.

abundance: many; d_gene: TRBD2; j_gene: TRBJ2-5; v_gene: TRBV5-1; CDR3nt: TGCGCCAGCAGCTTGGTCTCTAGCGGGAATCCTGAGACCCAGTACTTC; CDR3aa: CASSLVSSGNPETQYF
abundance: NA; d_gene: TRBD1; j_gene: TRBJ2-5; v_gene: TRBV6-1; CDR3nt: TGTGCCAGCAGCCAGAATCCGGGACAGGGCCAAGAGACCCAGTACTTC; CDR3aa: CASSQNPGQGQETQYF
abundance: few; d_gene: NA; j_gene: TRBJ1-1; v_gene: TRBV28; CDR3nt: TGTGCCACCACGGTAGGGGGGCGGACTGAAGCTTTCTTT; CDR3aa: CATTVGGRTEAFF
abundance: NA; d_gene: NA; j_gene: TRBJ2-1; v_gene: TRBV11-3; CDR3nt: TGTGCCAGCAGCTTAGATCCCTTAGCCTACAATGAGCAGTTCTTC; CDR3aa: CASSLDPLAYNEQFF
abundance: NA; d_gene: NA; j_gene: TRBJ1-1; v_gene: TRBV12-5; CDR3nt: TGTGCTAGTGGTTCGGACGAGGGTAGGACTGAAGCTTTCTTT; CDR3aa: CASGSDEGRTEAFF
abundance: NA; d_gene: NA; j_gene: TRBJ2-1; v_gene: TRBV7-2; CDR3nt: TGTGCCAGCAGCTTGACGACAGATAATGAGCAGTTCTTC; CDR3aa: CASSLTTDNEQFF
abundance: many; d_gene: TRBD2; j_gene: TRBJ2-1; v_gene: TRBV7-3; CDR3nt: TGTGCCAGCAGCCCACATAGCGGGAAGAATGAGCAGTTCTTC; CDR3aa: CASSPHSGKNEQFF
abundance: few; d_gene: NA; j_gene: TRBJ1-6; v_gene: TRBV7-9; CDR3nt: TGTGCCACGTTCGAGGGCGGGGATGGGAATTCACCCCTCCACTTT; CDR3aa: CATFEGGDGNSPLHF
abundance: NA; d_gene: NA; j_gene: TRBJ1-4; v_gene: TRBV28; CDR3nt: TGTGCCAGCAGTACAATCCTGGGGGGCAGGGAAAAACTGTTTTTT; CDR3aa: CASSTILGGREKLFF
abundance: many; d_gene: NA; j_gene: TRBJ1-1; v_gene: TRBV20-1; CDR3nt: TGCAGTGCGAGAGCAGGGGACGCAAGCCCTCAAGCTTTCTTT; CDR3aa: CSARAGDASPQAFF
abundance: NA; d_gene: NA; j_gene: TRBJ1-1; v_gene: TRBV2; CDR3nt: TGTGCCAGCAGTCCGGGACTCAAAGTTGAAGCTTTCTTT; CDR3aa: CASSPGLKVEAFF
abundance: NA; d_gene: TRBD2; j_gene: TRBJ2-3; v_gene: TRBV4-2; CDR3nt: TGTGCCAGCAGCCGCGGAAGCGGGGGGCCCCGGGGCGGTGCAGATACGCAGTATTTT; CDR3aa: CASSRGSGGPRGGADTQYF
abundance: many; d_gene: NA; j_gene: TRBJ2-2; v_gene: TRBV3-1; CDR3nt: TGTGCCAGCAGCCAGTACAGTCGGTGGTCCGGGGAGCTGTTTTTT; CDR3aa: CASSQYSRWSGELFF
abundance: few; d_gene: TRBD2; j_gene: TRBJ2-7; v_gene: TRBV7-3; CDR3nt: TGTGCCAGCAGCTCCACTCTCGGGACTAACCACGGCAAGCAGTACTTC; CDR3aa: CASSSTLGTNHGKQYF
abundance: many; d_gene: NA; j_gene: TRBJ2-3; v_gene: TRBV4-1; CDR3nt: TGCGCCAGCAGCCAGAGAGGAGATACGCAGTATTTT; CDR3aa: CASSQRGDTQYF
abundance: few; d_gene: NA; j_gene: TRBJ1-4; v_gene: TRBV20-1; CDR3nt: TGCAGTGCTAGTATCGGGGCCACGAACCGTGAAAAACTGTTTTTT; CDR3aa: CSASIGATNREKLFF
abundance: NA; d_gene: NA; j_gene: TRBJ1-4; v_gene: TRBV2; CDR3nt: TGTGCCACCACCCTCGGGGCGAACTGGAATGAAAAACTGTTTTTT; CDR3aa: CATTLGANWNEKLFF
abundance: many; d_gene: NA; j_gene: TRBJ2-7; v_gene: TRBV5-1; CDR3nt: TGCGGCACAGGACTGCTCTACGAGCAGTACTTC; CDR3aa: CGTGLLYEQYF
abundance: few; d_gene: NA; j_gene: TRBJ2-3; v_gene: TRBV12-3/TRBV12-4; CDR3nt: TGTGCCAGCAGAGCGGGCCCGGGGGCTACTACAGATACGCAGTATTTT; CDR3aa: CASRAGPGATTDTQYF
abundance: few; d_gene: NA; j_gene: TRBJ1-1; v_gene: TRBV5-5; CDR3nt: TGTGCCAGCAGCTGGACTCGGCAGGGTGGCAGCACTGAAGCTTTCTTT; CDR3aa: CASSWTRQGGSTEAFF
abundance: NA; d_gene: NA; j_gene: TRBJ2-5; v_gene: TRBV18; CDR3nt: TGTGCCAGCTCAGAGCAGCCCCAAGAGACCCAGTACTTC; CDR3aa: CASSEQPQETQYF
abundance: few; d_gene: TRBD2; j_gene: TRBJ2-1; v_gene: TRBV14; CDR3nt: TGTGCCAGCAGCCCCCTGGGGGGGGGAAACAATGAGCAGTTCTTC; CDR3aa: CASSPLGGGNNEQFF
abundance: few; d_gene: NA; j_gene: TRBJ1-5; v_gene: TRBV25-1; CDR3nt: TGTGCCAGCAGTGAAAGCCCAGGGGAGGGCAATCAGCCCCAGCATTTT; CDR3aa: CASSESPGEGNQPQHF
abundance: NA; d_gene: NA; j_gene: TRBJ1-2; v_gene: TRBV28; CDR3nt: TGTGCCAGCACACAAACGGTGAACTATGGCTACACCTTC; CDR3aa: CASTQTVNYGYTF
abundance: NA; d_gene: TRBD1; j_gene: TRBJ2-2; v_gene: TRBV27; CDR3nt: TGTGCCAGCAGTTTAAGAGGGGGCTGGTCCGGGGAGCTGTTTTTT; CDR3aa: CASSLRGGWSGELFF
abundance: few; d_gene: NA; j_gene: TRBJ1-5; v_gene: TRBV6-1; CDR3nt: TGTGCCAGCAGTGAAGGAGGGAGGGATCAGCCCCAGCATTTT; CDR3aa: CASSEGGRDQPQHF